The source of this T cell receptor beta chain is a study of T cells in tuberculosis. Overall study context: Sequenced TCRs come from CD1B-GMM tetramer-binding T cells.

Germline-derived CDR1 and CDR2 are DFQATT and SNEGSKA (reference sequence). The CDR3 length is 9 residues. Trimming pared 8 bases from V and 4 bases from J, leaving 4 bases between. General observations from the study: Low-affinity CD1B-GMM tetramer-binding T cells may have been missed.

After thawing and overnight rest, PBMC were stained with GMM-loaded CD1B tetramer, viability dye and anti-CD3 for sorting. C32 glucose monomycolate from Rhodococcus equi was loaded onto the CD1B tetramers. The assay was immunoSEQ multiplex PCR, and TCRdb's table has in-frame clones only and misses some. The sample records 88,000 or so clones, approximately 91% being singletons. The source material was CD1b-GMM tetramer-negative cells sorted from PBMCs. The TCR originated in an adult woman with latent tuberculosis. This sequence joins TRBV20-1 and TRBJ2-3, with D hard to call. The CDR3, as DNA: TGCAGTAGCCCAGATACGCAGTATTTT. Its translation: CSSPDTQYF.